One and the same sample provided the 10 T cell receptor beta chains below, sequenced in a study of long-term antiretroviral therapy in people with HIV. The libraries were made with immunoSEQ v3.0 at survey level. Clones were sequenced by immunoSEQ multiplex PCR, and TCRdb holds only the in-frame ones, with some missing. The table has about 19,000 clones, around three quarters seen once. The sample here was unsorted PBMCs, taken 0.2 years after starting antiretroviral therapy. These TCRs come from a middle-aged woman with HIV.

This clone was seen a few times. V usage is TRBV19 and J usage is TRBJ2-3; D ambiguous. CDR1 is LNHDA and CDR2 is SQIVND in the germline V gene (reference sequence). The ends were cut back, 6 bases at V and 4 bases at J, with 20 bases in the middle. The CDR3 is 16 amino acids. CDR3 residues: CASSRPDPPSPDTQYF. CDR3 nucleotide sequence: TGTGCCAGTAGCCGACCGGATCCTCCTTCCCCAGATACGCAGTATTTT.

The chain links TRBV19 to TRBJ1-2; 8 bases are a match to TRBD1. The CDR3 has 12 amino acids. Trimming took 3 bases from V and 6 from J; bases not matched to a gene: 0. Germline CDR1 is LNHDA and CDR2 is SQIVND (reference sequence). The CDR3 DNA is TGTGCCAGTAGTATGGACAGGGATGGCTACACCTTC. Translated: CASSMDRDGYTF.

This clone was picked up a small number of times. The chain joins TRBV19 to TRBJ2-2; TRBD1 is a possible D gene (5 bases). CDR3 length equals 15 residues. In germline, CDR1 is LNHDA, CDR2 SQIVND (reference sequence). V was clipped by 4 bases and J by 4 bases, with 13 bases between them. The CDR3 is CASSKGRASTGELFF. The CDR3 coding sequence is TGTGCCAGTAGTAAAGGCAGGGCCTCCACCGGGGAGCTGTTTTTT.

This chain uses TRBV2 with TRBJ2-7, with D perhaps TRBD1 (6 bases). Germline loops: CDR1 SNHLY, CDR2 FYNNEI. V was pared by 3 bases and J by 6 bases, with 12 bases between. The CDR3 length is 13 residues. The CDR3 DNA follows: TGTGCCAGCAGTGACGGACAGCTGGGCGAGCAGTACTTC. Translated, it gives CASSDGQLGEQYF.

The V gene is TRBV29-1, the J gene TRBJ1-2; D is unresolved. The CDR3 totals 11 residues. V was clipped by 4 bases and J by 8 bases, with 11 bases between them. Looked up from germline, CDR1 is SQVTM and CDR2 is ANQGSEA. This CDR3 is CSVVLGKGYTF. The CDR3 DNA follows: TGCAGCGTTGTGCTTGGGAAAGGCTACACCTTC.

This clone has a handful of counts. In DNA form, the CDR3 reads TGCGCCAGCAGCCAAGCCAGGGCCTCTACTGAAGCTTTCTTT. It encodes CASSQARASTEAFF. V and J are TRBV4-1 and TRBJ1-1, with D perhaps TRBD1 (5 bases). V was trimmed by 1 base and J by 5 bases, leaving 11 bases between them. Germline assignment: CDR1 MGHRA and CDR2 YSYEKL. The CDR3 sequence is 14 residues long.

This rearrangement joins TRBV4-1 to TRBJ2-3, with D perhaps matching TRBD2 (6 bases). This CDR3 has 15 residues. The germline gives CDR1 MGHRA, CDR2 YSYEKL. V was cut by 1 base and J by 0 bases, with 8 bases left in between. The CDR3 DNA follows: TGCGCCAGCAGCCAAGGAGGGACTAGCACAGATACGCAGTATTTT. It encodes CASSQGGTSTDTQYF.

The V gene is TRBV5-6, the J gene TRBJ1-1; D might be TRBD1 (5 bases). The CDR3 sequence is 14 residues long. Germline V gene sequence: CDR1 SGHDT, CDR2 YYEEEE. Trimming removed 2 bases at V and 1 base at J, with 9 bases between. The CDR3 is CASSLFDRNTEAFF. CDR3 coding DNA: TGTGCCAGCAGCTTATTCGACAGGAACACTGAAGCTTTCTTT.

The rearrangement links TRBV15 to TRBJ2-3; TRBD1 or TRBD2 may be the D gene (5 bases each). The ends were cut back, 8 bases at V and 2 bases at J, with 11 bases in the middle. The length of the CDR3 is 13 residues. The germline V gene has CDR1 LNHNV and CDR2 YYDKDF (reference sequence). The CDR3 region is CATQVGTTDTQYF. Written as DNA, the CDR3 is TGTGCCACCCAGGTAGGGACCACAGATACGCAGTATTTT. The full variable domain, in which reference TRBV15 and TRBJ2-3 provide the parts outside the CDR3, is DAMVIQNPRYQVTQFGKPVTLSCSQTLNHNVMYWYQQKSSQAPKLLFHYYDKDFNNEADTPDNFQSRRPNTSFCFLDIRSPGLGDTAMYLCATQVGTTDTQYFGPGTRLTVL.

This clone turned up a few times. The V call is TRBV5-4, the J call TRBJ2-2; 8 nucleotides match TRBD1. The CDR3 has 13 amino acids. V lost 5 bases, J lost 4 bases, and 1 base stayed unmatched. From germline, CDR1 is SGHNT and CDR2 YYREEE (reference sequence). The CDR3 sequence is CASRDRATGELFF. CDR3 sequence (DNA): TGTGCCAGCAGGGACAGGGCCACCGGGGAGCTGTTTTTT. The full variable domain, rest sourced from reference TRBV5-4 and TRBJ2-2, is ETGVTQSPTHLIKTRGQQVTLRCSSQSGHNTVSWYQQALGQGPQFIFQYYREEENGRGNFPPRFSGLQFPNYSSELNVNALELDDSALYLCASRDRATGELFFGEGSRLTVL.